The subject of this entry is one TCR beta chain. J gave up 8 bases and V 10 bases, and 12 bases lay outside the gene matches. Per the germline V gene, CDR1 is ENHRY and CDR2 is SYGVKD. This CDR3 comprises 15 residues. The data are from a study of shared clonotypes between healthy human individuals. TCRdb keeps only in-frame clones here, not all; method: immunoSEQ multiplex PCR. The sample lists under 2,500,000 clones, almost 96% occurring once. V and J are TRBV10-3 and TRBJ2-1; TRBD2 matches at 12 bases. The material sequenced was naive CD4+ T cells sorted from blood. As to subset: CD45RA+ positively selected. This TCR was sampled from a man younger than 35 in good health. The CDR3 sequence is CATSNLAGGLDEQFF. The CDR3 DNA is TGTGCCACCTCCAACCTAGCGGGGGGGCTTGATGAGCAGTTCTTC.